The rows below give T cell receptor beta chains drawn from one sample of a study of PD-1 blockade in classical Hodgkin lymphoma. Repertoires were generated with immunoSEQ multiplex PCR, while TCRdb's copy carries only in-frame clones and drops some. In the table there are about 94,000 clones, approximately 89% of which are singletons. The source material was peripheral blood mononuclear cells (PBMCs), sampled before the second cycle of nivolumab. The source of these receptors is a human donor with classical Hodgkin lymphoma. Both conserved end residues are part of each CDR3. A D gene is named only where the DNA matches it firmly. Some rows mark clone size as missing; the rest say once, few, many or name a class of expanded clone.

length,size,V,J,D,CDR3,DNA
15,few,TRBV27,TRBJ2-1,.,CASSPRVVYYNEQFF,TGTGCCAGCAGCCCGAGGGTAGTGTATTACAATGAGCAGTTCTTC
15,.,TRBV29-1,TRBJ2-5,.,CSVPGRGGSQETQYF,TGCAGCGTTCCGGGTAGAGGGGGAAGCCAAGAGACCCAGTACTTC
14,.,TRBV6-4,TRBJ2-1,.,CASSEFRSHNEQFF,TGTGCCAGCAGTGAATTTCGAAGCCACAATGAGCAGTTCTTC
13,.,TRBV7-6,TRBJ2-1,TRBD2,CASSSGGAYEQFF,TGTGCCAGCAGTAGCGGGGGGGCCTATGAGCAGTTCTTC
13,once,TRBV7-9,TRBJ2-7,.,CASSLLMVDEQYF,TGTGCCAGCAGCTTACTCATGGTGGACGAGCAGTACTTC
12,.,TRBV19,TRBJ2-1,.,CASSWGFSEQFF,TGTGCCAGTTCTTGGGGCTTTAGTGAGCAGTTCTTC
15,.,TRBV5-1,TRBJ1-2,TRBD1,CASSFMTGANYGYTF,TGCGCCAGCAGCTTTATGACAGGGGCAAACTATGGCTACACCTTC
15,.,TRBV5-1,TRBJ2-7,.,CASRSGAGAPYEQYF,TGCGCCAGCCGGAGCGGTGCAGGGGCCCCCTACGAGCAGTACTTC
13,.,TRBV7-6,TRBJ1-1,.,CASNMGGWTEAFF,TGTGCCAGCAATATGGGAGGATGGACTGAAGCTTTCTTT
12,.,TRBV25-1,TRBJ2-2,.,CASSVGSGELFF,TGTGCCAGCAGTGTTGGATCCGGGGAGCTGTTTTTT
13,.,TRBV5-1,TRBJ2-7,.,CASSLRQTYEQYF,TGCGCCAGCAGCTTGAGGCAGACCTACGAGCAGTACTTC
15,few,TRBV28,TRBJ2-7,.,CASTGGPVSSYEQYF,TGTGCCAGCACCGGGGGGCCAGTCAGCTCCTACGAGCAGTACTTC
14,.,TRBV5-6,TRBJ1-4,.,CASSLGKRVEKLFF,TGTGCCAGCAGCTTAGGGAAAAGGGTTGAAAAACTGTTTTTT
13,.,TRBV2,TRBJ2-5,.,CASRKEQQETQYF,TGTGCCAGCAGGAAAGAACAGCAAGAGACCCAGTACTTC
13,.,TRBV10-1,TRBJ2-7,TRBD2,CASSPGGITEQYF,TGCGCCAGCAGCCCGGGGGGTATAACCGAGCAGTACTTC
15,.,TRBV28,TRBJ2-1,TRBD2,CASSGGGAGDNEQFF,TGTGCCAGCAGTGGCGGGGGGGCCGGGGACAATGAGCAGTTCTTC
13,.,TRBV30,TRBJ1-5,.,CAWSTSSGQPQHF,TGTGCCTGGAGTACCTCCAGTGGGCAGCCCCAGCATTTT
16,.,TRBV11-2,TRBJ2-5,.,CASSLEFVGLEETQYF,TGTGCCAGCAGCTTAGAGTTTGTAGGGCTGGAAGAGACCCAGTACTTC
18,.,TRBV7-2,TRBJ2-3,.,CASSFSGHTGLRTDTQYF,TGTGCCAGCAGCTTCTCGGGGCACACAGGGCTCCGCACAGATACGCAGTATTTT
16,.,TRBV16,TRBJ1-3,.,CASSQYEGVAGNTIYF,TGTGCCAGCAGCCAATATGAGGGGGTCGCTGGAAACACCATATATTTT
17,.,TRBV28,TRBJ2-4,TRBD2,CASSIPTGTRLENIQYF,TGTGCCAGCAGTATACCAACCGGGACTAGACTAGAAAACATTCAGTACTTC
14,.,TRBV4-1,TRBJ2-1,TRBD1,CASSPRTGWNEQFF,TGCGCCAGCAGCCCTAGGACAGGGTGGAATGAGCAGTTCTTC
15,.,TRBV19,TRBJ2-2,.,CASRLMQRSTGELFF,TGTGCCAGTAGACTCATGCAGCGATCCACCGGGGAGCTGTTTTTT
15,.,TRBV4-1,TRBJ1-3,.,CASSLYRATENTIYF,TGCGCCAGCAGCCTCTACAGGGCAACTGAAAACACCATATATTTT
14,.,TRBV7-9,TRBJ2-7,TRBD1,CASSSSGQLYEQYF,TGTGCCAGCAGCTCTTCGGGACAGCTCTACGAGCAGTACTTC
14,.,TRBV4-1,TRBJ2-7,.,CASSQDIGAYEQYF,TGCGCCAGCAGCCAAGATATAGGAGCCTACGAGCAGTACTTC
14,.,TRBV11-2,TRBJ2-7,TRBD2,CASSLSGRDYEQYF,TGTGCCAGCAGCTTAAGCGGGAGGGACTACGAGCAGTACTTC
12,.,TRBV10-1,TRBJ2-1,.,CASSVGHNEQFF,TGCGCCAGCAGTGTCGGCCACAATGAGCAGTTCTTC
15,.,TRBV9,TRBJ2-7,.,CASSVSSASSYEQYF,TGTGCCAGCAGCGTCAGTTCAGCTAGCTCCTACGAGCAGTACTTC
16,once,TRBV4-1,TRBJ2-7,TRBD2,CASSQGSSGSPYEQYF,TGCGCCAGCAGCCAAGGGTCTAGCGGGAGCCCGTACGAGCAGTACTTC
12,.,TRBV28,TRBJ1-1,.,CASSLAAGEAFF,TGTGCCAGCAGTTTAGCGGCCGGTGAAGCTTTCTTT
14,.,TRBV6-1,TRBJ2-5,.,CASSENRYQETQYF,TGTGCCAGCAGTGAAAATAGGTACCAAGAGACCCAGTACTTC
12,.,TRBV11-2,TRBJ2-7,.,CASSLVIYEQYF,TGTGCCAGCAGCTTAGTAATTTACGAGCAGTACTTC
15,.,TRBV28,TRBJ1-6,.,CASSGGVTYNSPLHF,TGTGCCAGCAGTGGAGGGGTGACTTATAATTCACCCCTCCACTTT
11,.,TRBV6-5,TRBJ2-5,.,CASSFLQTQYF,TGTGCCAGCAGTTTTTTACAGACCCAGTACTTC
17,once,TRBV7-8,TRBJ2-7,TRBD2,CASSLASGGSSSYEQYF,TGTGCCAGCAGCTTAGCTAGCGGGGGGTCTAGTTCCTACGAGCAGTACTTC
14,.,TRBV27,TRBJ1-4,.,CASRQGVGNEKLFF,TGTGCCAGCAGGCAAGGGGTCGGGAATGAAAAACTGTTTTTT
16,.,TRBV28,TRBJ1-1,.,CASSLRPRPVGTEAFF,TGTGCCAGCAGTTTACGGCCCCGCCCCGTCGGGACTGAAGCTTTCTTT
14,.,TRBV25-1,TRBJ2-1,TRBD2,CASSLTSGHNEQFF,TGTGCCAGCAGTTTGACTAGCGGGCACAATGAGCAGTTCTTC
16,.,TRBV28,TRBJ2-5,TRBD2,CASSLVGGVLQETQYF,TGTGCCAGCAGTTTAGTCGGGGGGGTTTTACAAGAGACCCAGTACTTC
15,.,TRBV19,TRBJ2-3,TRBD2,CASSVTSAYTDTQYF,TGTGCCAGTAGTGTAACTAGCGCGTACACAGATACGCAGTATTTT
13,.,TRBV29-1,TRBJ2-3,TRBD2,CSEVAGGQDTQYF,TGCAGCGAGGTAGCGGGGGGACAAGATACGCAGTATTTT
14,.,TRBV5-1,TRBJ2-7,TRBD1,CASSWNHRGGEQYF,TGCGCCAGCAGCTGGAACCACAGGGGTGGCGAGCAGTACTTC
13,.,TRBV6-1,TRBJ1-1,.,CARAGPTNTEAFF,TGTGCCAGGGCGGGCCCCACGAACACTGAAGCTTTCTTT
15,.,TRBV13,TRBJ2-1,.,CASSLSRGAYNEQFF,TGTGCCAGCAGCTTAAGTCGGGGGGCGTACAATGAGCAGTTCTTC
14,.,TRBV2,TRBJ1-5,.,CASTAGLSNQPQHF,TGTGCCAGCACAGCAGGGTTGAGCAATCAGCCCCAGCATTTT
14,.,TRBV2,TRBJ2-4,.,CASSDPSDTNIQYF,TGTGCCAGCAGTGACCCTTCGGACACCAACATTCAGTACTTC